This T cell receptor beta chain was recorded in a study of blood T cell repertoires in COVID-19. Assay: immunoSEQ multiplex PCR; the TCRdb copy retains only in-frame clones and omits some. The sample has some 290,000 clones, over 65% seen once. The ends lost 1 base at V and 9 bases at J; junction bases unmatched: 5. CDR1 is LGHDT, CDR2 YNNKEL, per germline (reference sequence). CDR3 length: 14 residues. The V and J genes are TRBV3-1 (or the pseudogene TRBV3-2) and TRBJ2-2, with 7 bases identical to TRBD1. The sequence was collected from a man aged 55 to 70 who had recovered from COVID-19. The sequenced sample consisted of peripheral blood. The CDR3 region is CASSQGRQGWELFF. The CDR3 coding sequence is TGTGCCAGCAGCCAAGGAAGACAGGGCTGGGAGCTGTTTTTT.